The rows below give T cell receptor beta chains drawn from one sample of a study of cytomegalovirus exposure and HLA in healthy donors. Assay: immunoSEQ multiplex PCR; the TCRdb copy retains only in-frame clones and omits some. The sample yields 110,000 or so clones, 60% to 80% seen once. The sequenced sample consisted of PBMCs. The receptors derive from a middle-aged man in good health and CMV-seropositive. The CDR3 runs from the conserved cysteine through the conserved F or W. D genes are given only for firm matches. Clone sizes are given selectively: once, few, many, or a class where the clone is expanded.

v_call	clone_size	j_call	d_call	cdr3_nt	cdr3_aa
TRBV7-2	-	TRBJ2-7	TRBD1	TGTGCCAGCAGCCCGGGACAGGGAGCATTAGAGCAGTACTTC	CASSPGQGALEQYF
TRBV28	-	TRBJ2-1	TRBD2	TGTGCCAGCAACCGACTAGCGGGACATTACAATGAGCAGTTCTTC	CASNRLAGHYNEQFF
TRBV5-4	-	TRBJ2-1	TRBD1	TGTGCCAGCAGCAAAGGGACAGTCGGAGGAACCTACAATGAGCAGTTCTTC	CASSKGTVGGTYNEQFF
TRBV27	-	TRBJ2-3	TRBD2	TGTGCCAGCAGTTTAGGTGCTAGCGGGCCCACAGATACGCAGTATTTT	CASSLGASGPTDTQYF
TRBV4-2	-	TRBJ2-3	-	TGTGCCAGCACGCTAAGACAGGAAGGCACAGATACGCAGTATTTT	CASTLRQEGTDTQYF
TRBV7-9	-	TRBJ2-5	TRBD2	TGTGCCAGCAGGGCTAGCGGGGGGTCCCAAGAGACCCAGTACTTC	CASRASGGSQETQYF
TRBV4-3	-	TRBJ2-2	-	TGCGCCAGCAGCCAAGGGACAATGAACACCGGGGAGCTGTTTTTT	CASSQGTMNTGELFF
TRBV27	-	TRBJ2-5	TRBD2	TGTGCCAGCAGTTCACACCTCCTAGCGGGGCAAGAGACCCAGTACTTC	CASSSHLLAGQETQYF
TRBV5-6	once	TRBJ2-3	-	TGTGCCAGCGGAACCAGGGGCACAGATACGCAGTATTTT	CASGTRGTDTQYF
TRBV6-5	once	TRBJ1-2	-	TGTGCCAGCAGTTACTCCGAGGTGGTCTATGGCTACACCTTC	CASSYSEVVYGYTF
TRBV5-1	-	TRBJ2-5	-	TGCGCCAGCAGTCCAGGTTCGGGAGCGGAGACCCAGTACTTC	CASSPGSGAETQYF
TRBV2	-	TRBJ2-3	-	TGTGCCAGCAGACCCCACGGAGGCACAGATACGCAGTATTTT	CASRPHGGTDTQYF
TRBV4-1	-	TRBJ2-5	TRBD2	TGCGCCAGCAGCGTCCCGGGACTAGCGGGAGGATCCCAAGAGACCCAGTACTTC	CASSVPGLAGGSQETQYF
TRBV6-1	few	TRBJ2-7	-	TGTGCCAGCCGCATACAGCGACTAGACTCCTACGAGCAGTACTTC	CASRIQRLDSYEQYF
TRBV6-4	medium-sized	TRBJ2-3	TRBD2	TGTGCCAGCAGTGACTCGACGGGGGGGGCCACAGATACGCAGTATTTT	CASSDSTGGATDTQYF
TRBV19	-	TRBJ2-4	TRBD1	TGTGCCAGTAGTCAGGGGGATCGGGAATACTTC	CASSQGDREYF
TRBV19	-	TRBJ1-4	-	TGTGCCAGTAGCGAGGGTTGGGGTAATGAAAAACTGTTTTTT	CASSEGWGNEKLFF
TRBV6-6	few	TRBJ2-7	-	TGTGCCACCGACTATATGGGGGAGCAGTACTTC	CATDYMGEQYF
TRBV27	-	TRBJ1-1	TRBD1	TGTGCCAGCAGTCTCCGGGGACAGGGCGGGACTGAAGCTTTCTTT	CASSLRGQGGTEAFF
TRBV5-1	-	TRBJ2-1	TRBD2	TGCGCCAGCAGCTTGGGAGTATCTAGCGGGAGTGGCGATGAGCAGTTCTTC	CASSLGVSSGSGDEQFF
TRBV7-9	-	TRBJ1-2	-	TGTTCCAGCAGCGTCAGTTCCTATGGCTACACCTTC	CSSSVSSYGYTF
TRBV6-1	once	TRBJ2-1	TRBD2	TGTGCCAGCAGTGGATGGGGTAGCGGGAGGGCCGGGAATGAGCAGTTCTTC	CASSGWGSGRAGNEQFF
TRBV11-3	-	TRBJ1-6	-	TGTGCCAGCAGCTTAGAACGGCAGGGACCCCTCCACTTT	CASSLERQGPLHF
TRBV9	-	TRBJ2-5	TRBD1	TGTGCCAGCAGCGAAGGGGGCTACCAAGAGACCCAGTACTTC	CASSEGGYQETQYF
TRBV28	-	TRBJ1-4	-	TGTGCCAGCAGCTTAGGGGGGGCCCGCGAGGAAAAACTGTTTTTT	CASSLGGAREEKLFF
TRBV13	-	TRBJ2-3	-	TGTGCCAGCAGTCTCTTAGCGAGGGATACGCAGTATTTT	CASSLLARDTQYF
TRBV19	-	TRBJ2-4	-	TGTGCCAGTAGTATCTCAGGGAAAAACATTCAGTACTTC	CASSISGKNIQYF
TRBV5-4	-	TRBJ2-5	TRBD2	TGTGCCAGCAGCCCCGGGACTAGCGGGAGGGAGGGAGAGACCCAGTACTTC	CASSPGTSGREGETQYF
TRBV6-5	-	TRBJ1-2	-	TGTGCCAGCAGTTACTCGGAAACAGACTATGGCTACACCTTC	CASSYSETDYGYTF
TRBV6-5	-	TRBJ2-5	-	TGTGCCAGCAGTTACTCGGGGCAGGCAGAGACCCAGTACTTC	CASSYSGQAETQYF
TRBV2	-	TRBJ1-1	TRBD1	TGTGCCAGCAGTGAAGCTGGGACAGAATACACTGAAGCTTTCTTT	CASSEAGTEYTEAFF
TRBV6-4	-	TRBJ2-1	TRBD1	TGTGCCAGCAGTGACTGGGACAGGGGGTCCGAGCAGTTCTTC	CASSDWDRGSEQFF
TRBV7-9	-	TRBJ2-5	TRBD1	TGTGCCAGCAGCTTAGGAGGAGCGGACAGGAAAGGTGAGCAGTACTTC	CASSLGGADRKGEQYF
TRBV7-9	-	TRBJ2-2	-	TGTGCCAGCAGCATATGGACGGGAACCAACACCGGGGAGCTGTTTTTT	CASSIWTGTNTGELFF
TRBV18	-	TRBJ1-2	-	TGTGCCAGCTCACCACAAACAACGCACAGCCCTCATGGCTACACCTTC	CASSPQTTHSPHGYTF
TRBV6-5	-	TRBJ1-2	TRBD1	TGTGCCAGCGGGGACAGGGGGAGGGATGGCTACACCTTC	CASGDRGRDGYTF